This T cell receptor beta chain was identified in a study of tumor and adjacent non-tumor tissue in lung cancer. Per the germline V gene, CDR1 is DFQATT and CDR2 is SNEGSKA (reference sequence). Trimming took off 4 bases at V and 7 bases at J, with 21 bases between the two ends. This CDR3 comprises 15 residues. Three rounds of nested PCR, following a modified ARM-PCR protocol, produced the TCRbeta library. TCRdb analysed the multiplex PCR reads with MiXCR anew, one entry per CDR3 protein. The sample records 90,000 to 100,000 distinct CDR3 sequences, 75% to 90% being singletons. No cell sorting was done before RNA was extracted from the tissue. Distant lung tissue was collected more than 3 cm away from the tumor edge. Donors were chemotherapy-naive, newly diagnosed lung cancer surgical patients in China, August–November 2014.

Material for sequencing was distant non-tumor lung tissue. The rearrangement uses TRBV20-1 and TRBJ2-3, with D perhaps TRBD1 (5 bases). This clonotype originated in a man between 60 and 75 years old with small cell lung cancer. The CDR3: CSATQNRGSTYTQYF. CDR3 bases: TGCAGTGCTACCCAGAATAGGGGCAGCACGTATACGCAGTATTTT.